This T cell receptor beta chain was found in a study of early stage breast cancer tumors. Study background: Of 15 to 20 invasive breast tumors, about a dozen were hormone receptor-positive, HER2-negative. Study-wide findings and caveats: Tumor and normal breast were distinguished via blood comparison in about 90% of the 16 patients. Enriched TCRB sequences shared across patients were mostly commonly generated sequences.

The data were produced by immunoSEQ multiplex PCR, yet TCRdb's version contains in-frame clones alone and is incomplete. The sample includes 11,000 to 15,000 clones, about four fifths seen only once; the top ten take 6% to 9.5%. Sufficient DNA from normal breast often required roughly 85-310 mg tissue. V was clipped by 8 bases and J by 0 bases, with 19 bases between them. The germline V gene has CDR1 SGHVS and CDR2 FQNEAQ. This CDR3 contains 16 residues. Points on this clone: As yet, its antigen is unknown.

J is TRBJ1-2 and V is TRBV7-8; no reliable D call. The TCR was taken from a person in their fifties with breast cancer. Sequencing input: normal breast tissue next to the tumor. The CDR3 region is CASHNGLSLSNYGYTF. The DNA of the CDR3 is TGTGCCAGCCATAACGGGCTATCTCTCTCTAACTATGGCTACACCTTC.